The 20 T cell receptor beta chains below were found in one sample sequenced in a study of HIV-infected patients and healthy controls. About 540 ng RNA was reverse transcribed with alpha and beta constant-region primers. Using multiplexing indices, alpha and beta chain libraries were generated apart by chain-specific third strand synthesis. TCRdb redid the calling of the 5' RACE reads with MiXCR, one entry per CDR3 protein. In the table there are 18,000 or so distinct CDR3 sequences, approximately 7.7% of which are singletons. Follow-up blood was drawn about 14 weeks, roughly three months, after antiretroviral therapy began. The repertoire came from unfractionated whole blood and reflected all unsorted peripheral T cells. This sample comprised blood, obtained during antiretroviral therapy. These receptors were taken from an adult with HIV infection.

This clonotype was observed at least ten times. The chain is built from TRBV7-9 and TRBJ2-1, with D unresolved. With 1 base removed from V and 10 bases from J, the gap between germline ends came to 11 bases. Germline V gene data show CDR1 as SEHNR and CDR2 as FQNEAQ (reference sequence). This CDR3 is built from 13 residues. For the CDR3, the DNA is TGTGCCAGCAGCTTAGGGGTCGTAGAGGAGCAGTTCTTC. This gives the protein CASSLGVVEEQFF.

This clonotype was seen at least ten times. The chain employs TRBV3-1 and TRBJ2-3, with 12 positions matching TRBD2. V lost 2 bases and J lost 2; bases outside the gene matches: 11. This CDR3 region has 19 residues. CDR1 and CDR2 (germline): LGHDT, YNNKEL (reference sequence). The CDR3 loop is CASSQTRLAGVTSTDTQYF. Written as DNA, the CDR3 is TGTGCCAGCAGCCAAACGAGACTAGCGGGAGTAACCTCCACAGATACGCAGTATTTT.

The CDR3 region has the DNA TGTGCCAGCGCCGAACAGGGTGGGTCCTACGAGCAGTACTTC. This codes for CASAEQGGSYEQYF. This sequence joins TRBV11-2 and TRBJ2-7; D is perhaps TRBD1 (6 bases). The CDR3 loop spans 14 amino acids. From germline, CDR1 is SGHAT and CDR2 FQNNGV. The germline V and J ends were trimmed by 8 bases and 1 base, with 15 bases remaining between them.

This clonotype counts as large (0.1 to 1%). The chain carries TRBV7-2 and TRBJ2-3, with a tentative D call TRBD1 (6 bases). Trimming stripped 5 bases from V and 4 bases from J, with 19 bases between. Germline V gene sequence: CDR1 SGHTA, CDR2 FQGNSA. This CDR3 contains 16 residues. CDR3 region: CASSPWTASDADTQYF. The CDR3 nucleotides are TGTGCCAGCAGCCCATGGACAGCCAGTGACGCAGATACGCAGTATTTT.

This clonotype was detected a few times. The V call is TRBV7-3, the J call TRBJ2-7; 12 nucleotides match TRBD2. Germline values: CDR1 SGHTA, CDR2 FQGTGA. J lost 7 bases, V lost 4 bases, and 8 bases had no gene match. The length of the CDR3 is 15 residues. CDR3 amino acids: CASSSSGGAQKEQYF. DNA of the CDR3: TGTGCCAGCAGCTCTAGCGGGGGGGCGCAGAAAGAGCAGTACTTC.

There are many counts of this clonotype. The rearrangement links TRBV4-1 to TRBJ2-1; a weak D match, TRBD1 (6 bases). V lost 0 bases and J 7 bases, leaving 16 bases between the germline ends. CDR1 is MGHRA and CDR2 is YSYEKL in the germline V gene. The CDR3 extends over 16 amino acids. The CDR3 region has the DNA TGCGCCAGCAGCCAAGATGCGCAGGGGAGATGGAATGAGCAGTTCTTC. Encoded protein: CASSQDAQGRWNEQFF.

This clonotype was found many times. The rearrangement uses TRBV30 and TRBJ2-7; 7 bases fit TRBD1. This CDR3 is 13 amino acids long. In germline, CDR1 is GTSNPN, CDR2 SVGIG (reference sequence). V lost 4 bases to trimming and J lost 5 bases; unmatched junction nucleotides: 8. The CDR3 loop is CAWNWGQSDEQYF. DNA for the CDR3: TGTGCCTGGAACTGGGGACAGTCTGACGAGCAGTACTTC.

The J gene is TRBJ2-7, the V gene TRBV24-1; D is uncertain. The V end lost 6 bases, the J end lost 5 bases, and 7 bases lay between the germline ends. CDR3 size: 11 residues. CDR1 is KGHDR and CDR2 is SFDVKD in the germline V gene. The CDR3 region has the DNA TGTGCCACCAGTCAGGATCACGAGCAGTACTTC. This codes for CATSQDHEQYF.

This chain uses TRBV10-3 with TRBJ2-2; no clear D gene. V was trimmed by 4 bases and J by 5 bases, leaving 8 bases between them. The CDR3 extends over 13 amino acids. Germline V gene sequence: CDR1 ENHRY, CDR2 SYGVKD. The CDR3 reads CAISGLQTGELFF. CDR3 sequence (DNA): TGTGCCATCAGTGGTCTCCAAACCGGGGAGCTGTTTTTT.

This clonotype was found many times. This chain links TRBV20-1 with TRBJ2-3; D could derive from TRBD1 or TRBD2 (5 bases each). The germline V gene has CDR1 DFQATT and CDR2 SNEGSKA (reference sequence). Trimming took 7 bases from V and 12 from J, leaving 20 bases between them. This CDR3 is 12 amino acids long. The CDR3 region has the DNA TGCAGTGTTAACCTCGGGACCGCTGTTCAGTATTTT. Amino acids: CSVNLGTAVQYF.

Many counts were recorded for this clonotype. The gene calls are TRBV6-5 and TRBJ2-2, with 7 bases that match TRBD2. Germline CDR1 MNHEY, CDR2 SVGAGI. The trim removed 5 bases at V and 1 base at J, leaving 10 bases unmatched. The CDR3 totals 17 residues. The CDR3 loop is CASSPPAGEGNTGELFF. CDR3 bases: TGTGCCAGCAGTCCCCCGGCGGGGGAAGGGAACACCGGGGAGCTGTTTTTT.

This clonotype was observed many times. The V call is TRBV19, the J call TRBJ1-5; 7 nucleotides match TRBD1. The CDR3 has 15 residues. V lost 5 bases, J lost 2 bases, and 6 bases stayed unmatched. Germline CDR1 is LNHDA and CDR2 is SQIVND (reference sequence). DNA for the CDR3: TGTGCCAGTAGTTCCGACACAGGGGGCAATCAGCCCCAGCATTTT. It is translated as CASSSDTGGNQPQHF.

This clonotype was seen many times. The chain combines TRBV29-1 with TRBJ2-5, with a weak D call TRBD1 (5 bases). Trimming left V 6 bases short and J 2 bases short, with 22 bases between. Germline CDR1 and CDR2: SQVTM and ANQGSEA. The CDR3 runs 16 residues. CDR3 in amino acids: CSVDHGETAFQETQYF. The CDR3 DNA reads TGCAGCGTAGACCATGGCGAGACAGCATTTCAAGAGACCCAGTACTTC. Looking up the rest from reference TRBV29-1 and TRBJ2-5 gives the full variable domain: SAVISQKPSRDICQRGTSLTIQCQVDSQVTMMFWYRQQPGQSLTLIATANQGSEATYESGFVIDKFPISRPNLTFSTLTVSNMSPEDSSIYLCSVDHGETAFQETQYFGPGTRLLVL.

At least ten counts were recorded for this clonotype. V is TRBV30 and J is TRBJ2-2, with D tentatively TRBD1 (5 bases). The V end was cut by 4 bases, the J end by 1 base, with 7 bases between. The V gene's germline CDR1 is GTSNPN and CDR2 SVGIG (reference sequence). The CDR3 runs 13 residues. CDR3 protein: CAWKGVNTGELFF. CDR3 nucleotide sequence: TGTGCCTGGAAAGGGGTGAACACCGGGGAGCTGTTTTTT. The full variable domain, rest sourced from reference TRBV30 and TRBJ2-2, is SQTIHQWPATLVQPVGSPLSLECTVEGTSNPNLYWYRQAAGRGLQLLFYSVGIGQISSEVPQNLSASRPQDRQFILSSKKLLLSDSGFYLCAWKGVNTGELFFGEGSRLTVL.

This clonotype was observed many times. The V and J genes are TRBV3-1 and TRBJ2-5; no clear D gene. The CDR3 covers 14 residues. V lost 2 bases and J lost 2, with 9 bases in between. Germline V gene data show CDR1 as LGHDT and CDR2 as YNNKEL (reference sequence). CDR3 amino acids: CASSQRKKQETQYF. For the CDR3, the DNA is TGTGCCAGCAGCCAACGTAAGAAACAAGAGACCCAGTACTTC.

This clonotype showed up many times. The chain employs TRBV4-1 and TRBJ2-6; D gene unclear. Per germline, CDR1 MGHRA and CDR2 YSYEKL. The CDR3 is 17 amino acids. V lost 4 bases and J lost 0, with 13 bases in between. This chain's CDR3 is CASSPPGANSGANVLTF. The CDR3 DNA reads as TGCGCCAGCAGCCCCCCTGGAGCGAACTCTGGGGCCAACGTCCTGACTTTC.

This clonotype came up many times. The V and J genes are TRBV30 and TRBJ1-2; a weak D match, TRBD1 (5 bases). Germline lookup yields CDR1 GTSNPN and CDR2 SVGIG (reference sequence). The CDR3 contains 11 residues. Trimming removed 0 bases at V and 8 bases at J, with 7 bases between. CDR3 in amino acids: CAWSVGVGYTF. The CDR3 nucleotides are TGTGCCTGGAGTGTAGGGGTAGGCTACACCTTC.

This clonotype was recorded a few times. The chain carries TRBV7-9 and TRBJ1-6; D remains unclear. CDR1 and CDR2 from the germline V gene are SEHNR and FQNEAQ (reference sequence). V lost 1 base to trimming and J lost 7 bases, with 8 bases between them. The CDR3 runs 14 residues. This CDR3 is CASSLGQLNSPLHF. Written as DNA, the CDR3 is TGTGCCAGCAGCTTAGGCCAGCTAAATTCACCCCTCCACTTT. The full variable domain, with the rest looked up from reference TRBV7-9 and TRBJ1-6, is DTGVSQNPRHKITKRGQNVTFRCDPISEHNRLYWYRQTLGQGPEFLTYFQNEAQLEKSRLLSDRFSAERPKGSFSTLEIQRTEQGDSAMYLCASSLGQLNSPLHFGNGTRLTVT.

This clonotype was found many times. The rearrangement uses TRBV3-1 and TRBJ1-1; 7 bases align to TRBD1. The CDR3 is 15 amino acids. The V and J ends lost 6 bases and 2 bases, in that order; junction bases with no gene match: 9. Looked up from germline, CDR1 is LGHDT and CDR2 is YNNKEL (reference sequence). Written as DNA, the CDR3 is TGTGCCAGCAGTCGTTTAGAGGGGGCCAACACTGAAGCTTTCTTT. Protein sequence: CASSRLEGANTEAFF.

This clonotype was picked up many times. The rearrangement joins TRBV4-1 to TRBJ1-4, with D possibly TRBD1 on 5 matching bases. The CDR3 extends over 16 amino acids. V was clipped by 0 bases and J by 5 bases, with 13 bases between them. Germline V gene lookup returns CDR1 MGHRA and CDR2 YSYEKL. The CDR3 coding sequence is TGCGCCAGCAGCCAAGATTCGACAGTAACGAATGAAAAACTGTTTTTT. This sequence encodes CASSQDSTVTNEKLFF.